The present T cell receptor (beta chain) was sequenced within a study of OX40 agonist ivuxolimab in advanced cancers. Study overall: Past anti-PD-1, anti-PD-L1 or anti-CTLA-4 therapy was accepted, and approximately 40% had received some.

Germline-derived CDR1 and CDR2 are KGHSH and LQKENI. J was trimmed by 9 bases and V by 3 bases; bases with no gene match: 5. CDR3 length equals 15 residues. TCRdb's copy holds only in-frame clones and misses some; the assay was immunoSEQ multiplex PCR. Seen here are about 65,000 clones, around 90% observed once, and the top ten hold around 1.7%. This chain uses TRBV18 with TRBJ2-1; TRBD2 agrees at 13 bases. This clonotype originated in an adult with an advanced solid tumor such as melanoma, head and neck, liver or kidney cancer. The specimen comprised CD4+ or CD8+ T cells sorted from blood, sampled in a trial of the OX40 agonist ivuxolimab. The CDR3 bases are TGTGCCAGCTCACCGACTAGCGGGGGGTACGGTGAGCAGTTCTTC. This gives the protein CASSPTSGGYGEQFF.